This T cell receptor beta chain was sequenced in a study of monozygotic twins with inflammatory bowel disease. Study-wide findings and caveats: Distinguishing T cell subtypes was not possible.

With respect to this clonotype: Antigen: not known.

From its re-call of the 5' RACE reads, TCRdb lists each CDR3 protein once, without DNA. Seen in this sample are about 130,000 distinct CDR3 sequences; the ten most common clones hold 1% to 1.5%. The CDR3 runs to 13 residues. Germline CDR1 LNHDA, CDR2 SQIVND (reference sequence). Material for sequencing was blood. The sequence was collected from a human donor with ulcerative colitis or Crohn's disease, or a healthy co-twin of an affected twin (not recorded which). The V gene is TRBV19, the J gene TRBJ1-2. The CDR3: CASSLGKAHGYTF.